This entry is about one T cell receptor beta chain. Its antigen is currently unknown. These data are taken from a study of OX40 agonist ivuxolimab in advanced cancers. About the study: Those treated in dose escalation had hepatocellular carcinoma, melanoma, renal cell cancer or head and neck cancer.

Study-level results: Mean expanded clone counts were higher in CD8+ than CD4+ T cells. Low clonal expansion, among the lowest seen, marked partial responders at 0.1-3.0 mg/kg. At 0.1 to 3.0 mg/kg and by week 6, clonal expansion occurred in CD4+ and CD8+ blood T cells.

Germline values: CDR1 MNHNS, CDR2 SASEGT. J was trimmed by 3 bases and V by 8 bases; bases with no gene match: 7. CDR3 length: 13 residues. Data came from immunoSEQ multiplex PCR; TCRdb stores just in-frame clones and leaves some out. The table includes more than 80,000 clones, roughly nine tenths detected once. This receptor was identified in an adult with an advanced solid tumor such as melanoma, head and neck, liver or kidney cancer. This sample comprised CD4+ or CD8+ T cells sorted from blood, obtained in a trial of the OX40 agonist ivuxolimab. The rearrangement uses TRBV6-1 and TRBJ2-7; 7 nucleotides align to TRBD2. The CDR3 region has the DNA TGTGCCAGCGGACTAGGGGAGAGCTACGAGCAGTACTTC. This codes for CASGLGESYEQYF.